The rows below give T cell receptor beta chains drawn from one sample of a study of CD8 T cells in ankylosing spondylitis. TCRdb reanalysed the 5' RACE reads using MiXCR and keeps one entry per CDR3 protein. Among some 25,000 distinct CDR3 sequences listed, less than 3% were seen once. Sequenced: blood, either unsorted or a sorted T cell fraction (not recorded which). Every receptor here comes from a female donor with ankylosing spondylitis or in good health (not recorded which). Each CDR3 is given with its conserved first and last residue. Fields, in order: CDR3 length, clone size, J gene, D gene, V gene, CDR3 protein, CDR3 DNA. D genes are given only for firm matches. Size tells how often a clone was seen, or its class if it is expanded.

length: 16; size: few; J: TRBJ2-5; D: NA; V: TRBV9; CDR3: CASSVGSSASHETQYF; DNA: TGTGCCAGCAGCGTAGGTAGTAGCGCGTCGCACGAGACCCAGTACTTC
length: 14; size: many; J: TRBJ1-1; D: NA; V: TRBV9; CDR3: CASSLTDQGTEAFF; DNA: TGTGCCAGCAGCTTGACCGACCAAGGAACTGAAGCTTTCTTT
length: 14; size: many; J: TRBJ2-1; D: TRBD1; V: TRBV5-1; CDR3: CASSMGQNNNEQFF; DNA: TGCGCCAGCAGCATGGGACAGAACAACAATGAGCAGTTCTTC
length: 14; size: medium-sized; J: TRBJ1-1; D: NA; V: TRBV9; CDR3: CASSGQAMNTEAFF; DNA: TGTGCCAGCAGCGGACAGGCTATGAACACTGAAGCTTTCTTT
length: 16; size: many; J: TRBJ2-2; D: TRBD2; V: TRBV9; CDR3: CASSVRTGGHTGELFF; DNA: TGTGCCAGCAGCGTAAGGACGGGGGGGCACACCGGGGAGCTGTTTTTT
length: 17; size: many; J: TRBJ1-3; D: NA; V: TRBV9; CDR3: CASSPPVVGGTGNTIYF; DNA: TGTGCCAGCAGCCCCCCCGTCGTTGGGGGGACTGGAAACACCATATATTTT
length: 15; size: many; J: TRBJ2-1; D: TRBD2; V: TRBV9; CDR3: CASSVMSGSYNEQFF; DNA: TGTGCCAGCAGCGTAATGAGCGGGAGTTACAATGAGCAGTTCTTC
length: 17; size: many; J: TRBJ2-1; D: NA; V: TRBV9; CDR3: CASSAGHGAGTFNEQFF; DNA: TGTGCCAGCAGCGCGGGCCACGGGGCAGGAACATTCAATGAGCAGTTCTTC
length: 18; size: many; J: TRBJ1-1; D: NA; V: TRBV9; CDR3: CASSVVAQARGVNTEAFF; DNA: TGTGCCAGCAGCGTAGTAGCCCAAGCCAGGGGCGTGAACACTGAAGCTTTCTTT
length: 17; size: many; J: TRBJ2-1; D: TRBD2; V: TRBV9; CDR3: CASSGRTGTSGRDEQFF; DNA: TGTGCCAGCAGCGGACGAACCGGGACTAGCGGGAGGGATGAGCAGTTCTTC
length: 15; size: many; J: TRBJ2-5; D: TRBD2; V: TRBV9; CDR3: CASSLAPVAGETQYF; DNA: TGTGCCAGCAGTCTAGCTCCGGTAGCGGGGGAGACCCAGTACTTC
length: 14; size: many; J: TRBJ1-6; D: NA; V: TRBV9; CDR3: CASSVEGLNSPLHF; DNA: TGTGCCAGCAGCGTAGAGGGCCTTAATTCACCCCTCCACTTT
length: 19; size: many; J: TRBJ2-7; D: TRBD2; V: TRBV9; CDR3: CASSALINSASGSDYEQYF; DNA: TGTGCCAGCAGCGCACTCATAAACTCCGCTAGCGGGAGCGACTACGAGCAGTACTTC
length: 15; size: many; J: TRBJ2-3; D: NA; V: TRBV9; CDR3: CASSVTGVGTDTQYF; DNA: TGTGCCAGCAGCGTTACGGGAGTGGGGACAGATACGCAGTATTTT
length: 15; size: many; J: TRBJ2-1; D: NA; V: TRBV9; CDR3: CASSVAVRAYNEQFF; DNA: TGTGCCAGCAGCGTAGCTGTCCGGGCCTACAATGAGCAGTTCTTC
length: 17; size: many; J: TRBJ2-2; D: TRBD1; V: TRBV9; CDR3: CASSVGPDRGQSGELFF; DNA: TGTGCCAGCAGCGTAGGGCCGGACAGGGGGCAATCCGGGGAGCTGTTTTTT
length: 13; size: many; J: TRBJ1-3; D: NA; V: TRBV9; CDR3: CASSPSLGNTIYF; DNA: TGTGCCAGCAGCCCGAGTTTAGGAAACACCATATATTTT
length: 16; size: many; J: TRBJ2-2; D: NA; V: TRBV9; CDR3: CASSVLLGSGIGELFF; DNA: TGTGCCAGCAGCGTTCTTTTAGGGTCGGGAATCGGGGAGCTGTTTTTT
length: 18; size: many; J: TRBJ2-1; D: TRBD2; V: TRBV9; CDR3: CASSPKGLAGGPWDEQFF; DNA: TGTGCCAGCAGCCCCAAGGGACTAGCGGGAGGGCCTTGGGATGAGCAGTTCTTC
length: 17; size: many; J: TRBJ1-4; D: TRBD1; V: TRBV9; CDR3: CASSVDDRAATNEKLFF; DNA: TGTGCCAGCAGCGTAGATGACAGGGCGGCAACTAATGAAAAACTGTTTTTT
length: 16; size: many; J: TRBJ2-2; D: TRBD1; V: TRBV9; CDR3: CASSVHQGQGAGELFF; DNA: TGTGCCAGCAGCGTACACCAGGGACAGGGGGCCGGGGAGCTGTTTTTT
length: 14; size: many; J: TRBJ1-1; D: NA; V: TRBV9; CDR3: CASSPDPGAGEAFF; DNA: TGTGCCAGCAGCCCCGATCCGGGGGCCGGTGAAGCTTTCTTT
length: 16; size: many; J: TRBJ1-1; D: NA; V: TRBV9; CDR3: CASSVAPGLMNTEAFF; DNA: TGTGCCAGCAGCGTAGCCCCCGGGCTTATGAACACTGAAGCTTTCTTT
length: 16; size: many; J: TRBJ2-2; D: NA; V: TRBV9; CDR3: CASSVSVVTNTGELFF; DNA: TGTGCCAGCAGCGTATCCGTAGTAACGAACACCGGGGAGCTGTTTTTT
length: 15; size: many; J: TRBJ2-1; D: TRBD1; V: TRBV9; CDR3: CASSDGQGPYNEQFF; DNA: TGTGCCAGCAGCGATGGACAGGGCCCCTACAATGAGCAGTTCTTC
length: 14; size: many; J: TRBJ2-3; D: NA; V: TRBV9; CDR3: CASSVSGGADTQYF; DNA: TGTGCCAGCAGCGTCTCGGGGGGCGCAGATACGCAGTATTTT
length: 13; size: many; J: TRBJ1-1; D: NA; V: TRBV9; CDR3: CASSAMQSTEAFF; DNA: TGTGCCAGCAGCGCCATGCAGAGCACTGAAGCTTTCTTT
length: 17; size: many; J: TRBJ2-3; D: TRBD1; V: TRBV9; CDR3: CASSVRSLGTGTDTQYF; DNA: TGTGCCAGCAGCGTTAGGAGTTTGGGGACAGGCACAGATACGCAGTATTTT
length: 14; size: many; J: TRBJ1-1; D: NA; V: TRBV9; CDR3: CASSVQPENTEAFF; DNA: TGTGCCAGCAGCGTACAGCCTGAGAACACTGAAGCTTTCTTT
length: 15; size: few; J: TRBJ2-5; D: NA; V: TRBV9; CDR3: CASSVRQDSKETQYF; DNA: TGTGCCAGCAGCGTACGGCAGGACTCGAAAGAGACCCAGTACTTC
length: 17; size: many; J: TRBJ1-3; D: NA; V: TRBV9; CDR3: CASSISAGTDSGNTIYF; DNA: TGTGCCAGCAGCATTTCCGCCGGGACGGACTCTGGAAACACCATATATTTT
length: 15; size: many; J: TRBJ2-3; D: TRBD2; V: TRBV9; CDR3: CASSLAGDLTDTQYF; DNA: TGTGCCAGCAGCCTAGCGGGAGACCTCACAGATACGCAGTATTTT
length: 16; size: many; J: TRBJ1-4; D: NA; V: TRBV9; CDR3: CASSATSTATNEKLFF; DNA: TGTGCCAGCAGCGCCACCTCGACAGCAACTAATGAAAAACTGTTTTTT
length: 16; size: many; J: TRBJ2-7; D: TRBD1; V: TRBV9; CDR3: CASSGGGGQGPYEQYF; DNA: TGTGCCAGCAGCGGAGGGGGGGGACAGGGACCCTACGAGCAGTACTTC
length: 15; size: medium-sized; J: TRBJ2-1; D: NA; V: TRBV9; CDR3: CASSGGGSSYNEQFF; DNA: TGTGCCAGCAGCGGAGGGGGGAGCTCCTACAATGAGCAGTTCTTC
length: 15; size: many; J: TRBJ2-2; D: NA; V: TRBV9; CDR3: CASSVTGLRTGELFF; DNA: TGTGCCAGCAGCGTCACAGGGTTAAGGACCGGGGAGCTGTTTTTT
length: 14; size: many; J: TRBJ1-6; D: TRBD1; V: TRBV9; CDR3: CASSVGTGGSPLHF; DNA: TGTGCCAGCAGCGTAGGGACAGGGGGTTCACCCCTCCACTTT
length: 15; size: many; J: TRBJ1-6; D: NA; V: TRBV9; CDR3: CASSVTPSDNSPLHF; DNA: TGTGCCAGCAGCGTAACACCCTCGGATAATTCACCCCTCCACTTT
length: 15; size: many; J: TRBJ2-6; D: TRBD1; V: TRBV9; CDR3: CASSVEGASANVLTF; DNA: TGTGCCAGCAGCGTAGAGGGGGCGTCGGCCAACGTCCTGACTTTC
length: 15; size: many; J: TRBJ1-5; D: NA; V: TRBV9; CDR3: CASSVGSGRNQPQHF; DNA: TGTGCCAGCAGCGTAGGGTCGGGTCGCAATCAGCCCCAGCATTTT
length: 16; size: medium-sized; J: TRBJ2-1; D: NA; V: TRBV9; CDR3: CASSKWWQSTYNEQFF; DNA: TGTGCCAGCAGCAAATGGTGGCAGAGCACTTACAATGAGCAGTTCTTC
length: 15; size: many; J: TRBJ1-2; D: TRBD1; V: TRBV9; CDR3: CASSVDGTGVTGYTF; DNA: TGTGCCAGCAGCGTAGACGGGACAGGGGTAACTGGCTACACCTTC
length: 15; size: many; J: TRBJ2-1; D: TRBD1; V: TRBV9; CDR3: CASSLRQGVGNEQFF; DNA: TGTGCCAGCAGCCTTAGACAGGGGGTAGGCAATGAGCAGTTCTTC
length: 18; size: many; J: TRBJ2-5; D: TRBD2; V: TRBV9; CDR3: CASSVGLAGGRSQETQYF; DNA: TGTGCCAGCAGCGTAGGTTTAGCGGGGGGGCGAAGTCAAGAGACCCAGTACTTC
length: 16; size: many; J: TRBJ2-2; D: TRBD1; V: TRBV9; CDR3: CASSPQTGVRTGELFF; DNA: TGTGCCAGCAGCCCGCAGACAGGGGTGAGGACCGGGGAGCTGTTTTTT
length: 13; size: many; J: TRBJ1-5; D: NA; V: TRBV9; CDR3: CASSVSSNQPQHF; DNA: TGTGCCAGCAGCGTAAGTAGCAATCAGCCCCAGCATTTT
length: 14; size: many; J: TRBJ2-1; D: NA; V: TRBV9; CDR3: CASSVDGVGREQFF; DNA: TGTGCCAGCAGCGTAGATGGGGTGGGGCGAGAGCAGTTCTTC